Below are 8 T cell receptor beta chains sequenced from a single sample in a study of T-cell reconstitution after alpha-beta-depleted transplantation in children. For TCRbeta, the library was prepared with unique molecular identifiers. Each CDR3 protein gets one entry after TCRdb re-called the PCR reads with MiXCR. The sample holds 200,000 to 300,000 distinct CDR3 sequences; 20% to 30% are singletons and the top ten take 2% to 3%. The sequencing used PBMCs, collected before TCRalphabeta/CD19-depleted stem cell transplant. Source of these receptors: a girl aged 2 to 10 with Fanconi anemia, due to receive a stem cell transplant.

The J gene is TRBJ2-2, the V gene TRBV12-3 or TRBV12-4; tentatively, D is TRBD1 (6 bases). CDR3 length: 16 amino acids. Trimming left V 1 base short and J 0 bases short, with 9 bases between. CDR3 region: CASSLGQGPNTGELFF. The CDR3 DNA follows: TGTGCCAGCAGTTTAGGTCAGGGGCCGAACACCGGGGAGCTGTTTTTT.

This clonotype was detected a few times. This chain connects TRBV27 to TRBJ2-1, with TRBD2 matching over 8 bases. Germline V gene data show CDR1 as MNHEY and CDR2 as SMNVEV (reference sequence). V dropped 7 bases and J dropped 2; count of bases not matched to a gene: 7. The CDR3 has 15 residues. The CDR3 DNA reads TGTGCCAGCAAACCCGGGACTAGGGCCTACAATGAGCAGTTCTTC. This sequence encodes CASKPGTRAYNEQFF.

This clonotype was recorded many times. The chain employs TRBV29-1 and TRBJ2-1; TRBD1 matches at 7 bases. Germline CDR1 is SQVTM and CDR2 is ANQGSEA. This CDR3 spans 11 amino acids. V shed 8 bases and J 6 bases; nucleotides not matched to a gene: 4. CDR3 sequence (DNA): TGCAGCCCTGGACAGGTCAATGAGCAGTTCTTC. This codes for CSPGQVNEQFF.

This clonotype was observed at least ten times. The V gene is TRBV20-1, the J gene TRBJ2-3; 8 bases are shared with TRBD1. V trimming: 8 bases; J trimming: 2 bases; junction bases outside the gene matches: 6. Germline CDR1 and CDR2: DFQATT and SNEGSKA (reference sequence). The CDR3 has 13 residues. CDR3 region: CSPNRGDTDTQYF. The DNA of the CDR3 is TGCAGTCCGAACAGGGGGGACACAGATACGCAGTATTTT.

The chain has TRBV29-1 and TRBJ2-3, with D tentatively TRBD1 (5 bases). The germline V gene has CDR1 SQVTM and CDR2 ANQGSEA. The V end lost 7 bases, the J end lost 3 bases, and 17 bases lay between the germline ends. This CDR3 has 14 amino acids. The CDR3 nucleotides are TGCAGCGCTCAGGGTGCTGGGGATACAGATACGCAGTATTTT. Protein sequence: CSAQGAGDTDTQYF.

This clonotype has a count of ten or more. The chain is built from TRBV20-1 and TRBJ2-7, with D perhaps TRBD2 (6 bases). Germline assignment: CDR1 DFQATT and CDR2 SNEGSKA (reference sequence). The V end was cut by 5 bases, the J end by 7 bases, with 15 bases between. The length of the CDR3 is 12 residues. CDR3 nucleotide sequence: TGCAGTGCTGGGACCTCCCGGGGGGAGCAGTACTTC. This sequence encodes CSAGTSRGEQYF.

In its sample, this clonotype was seen many times. The chain has TRBV29-1 and TRBJ2-7, with 8 bases that match TRBD1. The length of the CDR3 is 12 residues. J was trimmed by 4 bases and V by 7 bases; bases with no gene match: 6. Germline V gives CDR1 SQVTM, CDR2 ANQGSEA. The CDR3 sequence is CSANRGAYEQYF. The CDR3 DNA follows: TGCAGCGCCAACAGGGGGGCATACGAGCAGTACTTC.

This clonotype was observed many times. This chain connects TRBV19 to TRBJ2-7, with a possible D match to TRBD2 (5 bases). The CDR3 sequence is 13 residues long. V lost 3 bases to trimming and J lost 5 bases, with 11 bases between them. Germline V gene lookup returns CDR1 LNHDA and CDR2 SQIVND (reference sequence). The CDR3 loop reads CASSMGAGDEQYF. The CDR3 nucleotides are TGTGCCAGTAGTATGGGAGCAGGAGACGAGCAGTACTTC.